This paragraph reports one T cell receptor beta chain. The antigen is unknown. The CDR3 length is 16 residues. V lost 7 bases, J lost 10 bases, and 26 bases lay in between. Germline CDR1 reads MNHNY; CDR2 reads SVGAGI (reference sequence). The study ran its PCR with 60 Vbeta and 13 Jbeta primers. Some clones are missing from TCRdb's copy, which holds only in-frame ones; the method was immunoSEQ multiplex PCR. The sample consists of 150,000 to 160,000 clones, 80% of them appearing once. These data are taken from a study of cytomegalovirus exposure and HLA in healthy donors. Study observations and caveats: Earlier analysis yielded a pattern in which most TCR beta V segments were productive about 90% or about 30% of the time. TCR beta sequences numbering around 15,000 were associated with HLA alleles at 0.05 false discovery rate in a later analysis.

The TCR was taken from a middle-aged woman in good health and CMV-seropositive. The rearrangement joins TRBV6-6 to TRBJ2-1; maybe TRBD1 (7 bases). Sequencing input: PBMCs. This CDR3 reads CASTAVGRPSGGEQFF. As DNA, the CDR3 is TGTGCCAGCACCGCCGTAGGGAGGCCTTCAGGGGGAGAGCAGTTCTTC.